This TCR beta chain was identified during a study of blood T cells in healthy people across ages. Overall study context: For every two T cells, template switching captured about one barcoded beta molecule.

V lost 2 bases to trimming and J lost 8 bases, with 10 bases between them. Germline V CDR1 and CDR2: ENHRY, SYGVKD. CDR3 length: 13 residues. Findings and caveats of the study: Diversity estimates drawn from one million T cells were deemed underestimates.

As for this clonotype: Antigen specificity is unknown.

A second PCR, run for about 7 to 11 cycles, used a sample-barcoded 5' primer plus a J-beta primer mix. Using its own MiXCR run on the 5' RACE reads, TCRdb lists one record per CDR3 protein. The sample has hundreds of thousands of distinct CDR3 sequences; roughly 50% are singletons. J is TRBJ2-1 and V is TRBV10-3; TRBD2 is a possible D gene (6 bases). The sequenced material came from blood. The receptor was isolated from a woman between 55 and 75 years old in good health. CDR3 loop: CAISESGYDEQFF. CDR3 nucleotides: TGTGCCATCAGTGAGAGCGGGTACGATGAGCAGTTCTTC.